Below, 17 T cell receptor beta chains from the same sample are listed, as sequenced in a study of blood T cells in healthy people across ages. A sample-barcoded 5' primer and a J-beta primer mix were used in a second PCR of roughly 7 to 12 cycles. Each CDR3 protein gets one entry after TCRdb re-called the 5' RACE reads with MiXCR. The profile shows 550,000 to 650,000 distinct CDR3 sequences, about 28% of them singletons. This same sample was also taken into another study, of T cells of mothers and their children.

The sample consisted of blood. The receptors shown here come from a boy younger than 10 in good health.

This clonotype has more than one count but fewer than ten. The germline gene is not matched at one end of the junction; a read error may be the cause. The V and J genes are TRBV20-1 and TRBJ2-2; D is unclear. CDR3 length equals 14 residues. Germline lookup yields CDR1 DFQATT and CDR2 SNEGSKA (reference sequence). CDR3 protein: CSASVATNAGELFF. The CDR3 DNA reads TGCAGTGCTAGTGTAGCCACGAACGCCGGGGAGCTGTTTTTT.

This rearrangement joins TRBV5-1 to TRBJ1-1; D not resolved. The CDR3 contains 14 residues. Trimming took 4 bases from V and 0 from J, leaving 10 bases between them. From germline, CDR1 is SGHRS and CDR2 YFSETQ. CDR3 nucleotides: TGCGCCAGCAGCAAGGATTCCATGAACACTGAAGCTTTCTTT. Its protein product is CASSKDSMNTEAFF.

This clonotype was picked up a small number of times. V is TRBV12-3 or TRBV12-4 and J is TRBJ2-6; 8 nucleotides align to TRBD2. The CDR3 consists of 17 residues. V lost 5 bases, J lost 0 bases, and 6 bases stayed unmatched. The CDR3 loop is CASSARLAGSGANVLTF. The CDR3 DNA reads as TGTGCCAGCAGTGCTCGGCTAGCGGGCTCTGGGGCCAACGTCCTGACTTTC.

This clonotype showed up just a few times. The rearrangement joins TRBV30 to TRBJ1-3; a possible D gene is TRBD1 (6 bases). Trimming removed 4 bases at V and 5 bases at J, with 9 bases between. Germline lookup yields CDR1 GTSNPN and CDR2 SVGIG (reference sequence). The CDR3 contains 12 residues. The CDR3 DNA reads TGTGCCTGGACGAGGGGGAGAAACACCATATATTTT. Translating gives CAWTRGRNTIYF.

V usage is TRBV3-1 and J usage is TRBJ2-1; 8 nucleotides line up with TRBD2. Trimming took 0 bases from V and 14 from J; bases not matched to a gene: 9. The CDR3 is 14 amino acids. The germline V gene encodes CDR1 LGHDT and CDR2 YNNKEL (reference sequence). CDR3 bases: TGTGCCAGCAGCCAAGATGTGAGCGGGAGCCTTAAGTTCTTC. The encoded protein is CASSQDVSGSLKFF.

A few counts support this clonotype. The chain has TRBV7-2 and TRBJ2-5, with D uncertain. In germline, CDR1 is SGHTA, CDR2 FQGNSA. The CDR3 is made up of 15 amino acids. V was pared by 2 bases and J by 1 base, with 11 bases between. The CDR3 spells CASSLLKSIQETQYF. CDR3 DNA sequence: TGTGCCAGCAGCTTATTAAAGTCAATCCAAGAGACCCAGTACTTC. Filled out from reference TRBV7-2 and TRBJ2-5, the complete variable domain reads GAGVSQSPSNKVTEKGKDVELRCDPISGHTALYWYRQSLGQGLEFLIYFQGNSAPDKSGLPSDRFSAERTGGSVSTLTIQRTQQEDSAVYLCASSLLKSIQETQYFGPGTRLLVL.

The chain recombines TRBV3-1 with TRBJ1-4; D ambiguous. V was cut by 4 bases and J by 7 bases, with 13 bases left in between. Germline assignment: CDR1 LGHDT and CDR2 YNNKEL (reference sequence). The CDR3 runs 14 residues. The CDR3 coding sequence is TGTGCCAGCAGCCGCGGGGTGTTGAGTGAAAAACTGTTTTTT. Translated, it gives CASSRGVLSEKLFF. The full variable domain, with the rest looked up from reference TRBV3-1 and TRBJ1-4, is DTAVSQTPKYLVTQMGNDKSIKCEQNLGHDTMYWYKQDSKKFLKIMFSYNNKELIINETVPNRFSPKSPDKAHLNLHINSLELGDSAVYFCASSRGVLSEKLFFGSGTQLSVL.

This clonotype was seen a handful of times. The V and J genes are TRBV9 and TRBJ2-7; 8 bases are a match to TRBD2. J lost 4 bases, V lost 4 bases, and 7 bases had no gene match. CDR3 size: 14 residues. Germline assignment: CDR1 SGDLS and CDR2 YYNGEE. CDR3 sequence: CASSRVREGYEQYF. In nucleotides, the CDR3 is TGTGCCAGCAGCAGGGTACGGGAGGGTTACGAGCAGTACTTC.

This chain uses TRBV6-5 with TRBJ1-2; D is ambiguous. CDR3 length: 14 amino acids. The V gene's germline CDR1 is MNHEY and CDR2 SVGAGI. Trimming took 2 bases from V and 2 from J, leaving 9 bases between them. This chain's CDR3 is CASSYRHVNYGYTF. The CDR3 coding sequence is TGTGCCAGCAGTTACAGACACGTGAACTATGGCTACACCTTC.

The chain uses TRBV3-1 and TRBJ1-1; D unresolved. This CDR3 is 15 amino acids long. Trimming removed 0 bases from V and 0 bases from J, with 8 bases in between. Germline CDR1 LGHDT, CDR2 YNNKEL (reference sequence). The CDR3 spells CASSQESRMNTEAFF. The CDR3, as DNA: TGTGCCAGCAGCCAAGAATCCAGAATGAACACTGAAGCTTTCTTT.

The V and J genes are TRBV20-1 and TRBJ1-2; 11 bases line up with TRBD1. CDR1 is DFQATT, CDR2 SNEGSKA, per germline (reference sequence). The CDR3 length is 14 residues. V lost 5 bases and J lost 8; bases outside the gene matches: 10. This chain's CDR3 is CSASPGQGANGYTF. In DNA, the CDR3 is TGCAGTGCTTCTCCTGGACAGGGGGCCAACGGCTACACCTTC.

The chain recombines TRBV12-3 or TRBV12-4 with TRBJ2-7; 11 positions agree with TRBD1. This CDR3 has 16 residues. Trimming removed 4 bases from V and 0 bases from J; junction bases left unmatched: 5. The DNA for the CDR3 is TGTGCCAGCAGTTCCGGGACAGGGGGTAGCTCCTACGAGCAGTACTTC. Protein product: CASSSGTGGSSYEQYF.

The gene calls are TRBV20-1 and TRBJ2-5; a possible D gene is TRBD2 (6 bases). CDR3 size: 14 residues. Germline V gene data show CDR1 as DFQATT and CDR2 as SNEGSKA (reference sequence). V dropped 3 bases and J dropped 2 bases, with 13 bases sitting between them. The CDR3 sequence is CSASVGGSQETQYF. The CDR3 DNA reads as TGCAGTGCTAGTGTCGGAGGGTCACAAGAGACCCAGTACTTC.

V and J are TRBV20-1 and TRBJ2-1; D uncertain. V was trimmed by 6 bases and J by 5 bases, leaving 8 bases between them. CDR3 length equals 11 residues. Per germline, CDR1 DFQATT and CDR2 SNEGSKA (reference sequence). For the CDR3, the DNA is TGCAGTGCCTCAAACCACAATGAGCAGTTCTTC. Its protein is CSASNHNEQFF.

The chain combines TRBV13 with TRBJ2-6; TRBD1 is a possible D gene (5 bases). CDR3 length equals 15 residues. The germline V and J ends were trimmed by 5 bases and 2 bases, with 10 bases remaining between them. The V gene's germline CDR1 is PRHDT and CDR2 FYEKMQ (reference sequence). In nucleotides, the CDR3 is TGTGCCAGCAGCCCAGGGAAACCTGGGGCCAACGTCCTGACTTTC. Its protein product is CASSPGKPGANVLTF.

The CDR3 reads CASSLTSVEWYEQYF. In DNA form, the CDR3 reads TGCGCCAGCAGCCTGACTAGTGTGGAATGGTACGAGCAGTACTTC. This chain uses TRBV5-1 with TRBJ2-7; D is perhaps TRBD2 (6 bases). V lost 4 bases and J 4 bases, leaving 18 bases between the germline ends. Per germline, CDR1 SGHRS and CDR2 YFSETQ. The CDR3 totals 15 residues.

The V gene is TRBV3-1, the J gene TRBJ2-5; 7 bases agree with TRBD2. The J call may be mistaken, given a closer DNA end match to TRBJ2-1. Germline-derived CDR1 and CDR2 are LGHDT and YNNKEL (reference sequence). CDR3 length: 13 residues. For the CDR3, the DNA is TGTGCCAGCAGCATCCTAGCGGACCCTGAGCAGTTCTTC. It is translated as CASSILADPEQFF.